This TCR beta chain was retrieved from a study of T cell changes during pregnancy in multiple sclerosis. This clone showed up just once. Germline CDR1 is MNHNY and CDR2 is SVGAGI (reference sequence). The CDR3 contains 15 residues. The ends lost 6 bases at V and 5 bases at J; junction bases unmatched: 12. Data came from immunoSEQ multiplex PCR; TCRdb stores just in-frame clones and leaves some out. The sample lists tens of thousands of clones; just under 95% were seen once. This chain uses TRBV6-6 with TRBJ1-2; 7 bases are shared with TRBD1. The sequencing here drew on peripheral blood, taken in the second trimester of pregnancy. This sequence was found in a female donor with multiple sclerosis, enrolled in a pregnancy study. CDR3 in DNA: TGTGCCAGCAGACCTCCTTTGACAGGGATTTATGGCTACACCTTC. This translates into CASRPPLTGIYGYTF.